A selection of T cell receptor beta chains follows, all from one sample in a study of blood T cell repertoires in COVID-19. The assay was immunoSEQ multiplex PCR, and TCRdb's table has in-frame clones only and misses some. The sample has about 120,000 clones, 88% seen once. Sequenced: peripheral blood. The receptors were gathered from a man aged 50-60 years with acute or convalescent COVID-19. Both conserved end residues are part of each CDR3. The D gene is left open where the match is weak. Some rows mark clone size as missing; the rest say once, few, many or name a class of expanded clone.

TRBJ2-1,TRBD1,.,TRBV6-5,TGTGCCAGCGTCCAGGGGGCGGTGTACAATGAGCAGTTCTTC,CASVQGAVYNEQFF
TRBJ1-2,.,.,TRBV11-1,TGTGCCAGCAGCCCAGGGATTTCCTATGGCTACACCTTC,CASSPGISYGYTF
TRBJ1-1,.,.,TRBV11-2,TGTGCCAGCAGCCGTGGGGGGGGCACTGAAGCTTTCTTT,CASSRGGGTEAFF
TRBJ1-5,TRBD1,.,TRBV10-2,TGCGCCAGCAGTGGGTGGACCGGGACAGGGGGCTATCAGCCCCAGCATTTT,CASSGWTGTGGYQPQHF
TRBJ2-1,TRBD2,once,TRBV14,TGTGCCAGCAGAGGGACTAGCGGATACAATGAGCAGTTCTTC,CASRGTSGYNEQFF
TRBJ1-1,.,.,TRBV30,TGTGCCTGGAGTGTAGCGGTGAACACTGAAGCTTTCTTT,CAWSVAVNTEAFF
TRBJ2-7,TRBD2,.,TRBV6-4,TGTGCCAGCAGTGAGACTAGCGGCTCCTACGAGCAGTACTTC,CASSETSGSYEQYF
TRBJ2-1,.,once,TRBV27,TGTGCCAGCAGCGAGACAGGTTACAATGAGCAGTTCTTC,CASSETGYNEQFF
TRBJ1-5,.,.,TRBV30,TGTGCCTGGAGTGAACGAGCGGAGCAGCCCCAGCATTTT,CAWSERAEQPQHF
TRBJ1-2,.,.,TRBV6-5,TGTGCCAGCCAAATAACGCGGAACCTTTATGGCTACACCTTC,CASQITRNLYGYTF
TRBJ2-5,TRBD2,.,TRBV6-6,TGTGCCAGCAGCACTAGCGGGAGGGGTTACGAGACCCAGTACTTC,CASSTSGRGYETQYF
TRBJ2-3,.,.,TRBV18,TGTGCCAGCTCACCTTCGATGAGTGATGTGCAGTATTTT,CASSPSMSDVQYF
TRBJ1-1,.,.,TRBV19,TGTGCCAGTAGTACCCAACAGGGAGCTGAAGCTTTCTTT,CASSTQQGAEAFF
TRBJ2-4,TRBD1,.,TRBV3-1/TRBV3-2,TGTGCCAGCAGCCAAGATACAGCGCGGACAGGGAATAGAAACATTCAGTACTTC,CASSQDTARTGNRNIQYF
TRBJ2-3,TRBD2,.,TRBV7-6,TGTGCCAGCAGCCGCGGGACTAGCGGCAGCACAGATACGCAGTATTTT,CASSRGTSGSTDTQYF
TRBJ1-5,.,.,TRBV2,TGTGCCAGCAGTGAAGCGAGGGGGAACAATCAGCCCCAGCATTTT,CASSEARGNNQPQHF
TRBJ2-7,.,few,TRBV11-2,TGTGCCAGCAGCTTAAGCCGGGTTGAATCCTACGAGCAGTACTTC,CASSLSRVESYEQYF
TRBJ2-7,TRBD1,.,TRBV6-6,TGTGCCAGCAGGAGACAGGGGAGTGCCTACGAGCAGTACTTC,CASRRQGSAYEQYF
TRBJ1-2,TRBD1,.,TRBV15,TGTGCCACCAGTGGGGACAGACCAACCTACACCTTC,CATSGDRPTYTF
TRBJ2-7,TRBD2,.,TRBV5-1,TGCGCCAGCGGCCCCTCTAGCGGGAGTGGATACGAGCAGTACTTC,CASGPSSGSGYEQYF
TRBJ1-1,TRBD1,.,TRBV18,TGTGCCAGCTCCCGGGACAGGGAGACCACTGAAGCTTTCTTT,CASSRDRETTEAFF
TRBJ2-3,TRBD2,.,TRBV11-2,TGTGCCAGCAGCTTAGTCCTAGCGGGAGCAACAGATACGCAGTATTTT,CASSLVLAGATDTQYF
TRBJ2-7,.,.,TRBV2,TGTGCCAGCAGTGAGGGCCTATACGAGCAGTACTTC,CASSEGLYEQYF
TRBJ1-1,.,.,TRBV5-1,TGCGCCAGCAGCTTGGACAGGGACCCGAACACTGAAGCTTTCTTT,CASSLDRDPNTEAFF
TRBJ2-7,.,.,TRBV19,TGTGCCAGTCAAGACAGCAGGGCCTACGAGCAGTACTTC,CASQDSRAYEQYF
TRBJ1-1,.,.,TRBV6-5,TGTGCCAGCAATACGGGGTTGGGGACTGAAGCTTTCTTT,CASNTGLGTEAFF
TRBJ2-7,TRBD2,.,TRBV2,TGTGCCAGCAGAAGAGAACCGGGACTAGCGGACGAGCAGTACTTC,CASRREPGLADEQYF
TRBJ1-2,.,once,TRBV18,TGTGCCAGCTCCCGAGTCCGGGAAGGCTACACCTTC,CASSRVREGYTF
TRBJ1-1,.,.,TRBV12-3/TRBV12-4,TGTGCCAGCAGTTTTCACCACGGCACTGAAGCTTTCTTT,CASSFHHGTEAFF
TRBJ1-6,.,.,TRBV19,TGTGCCAGTACGATGTGGGGAGAGGCTAATTCACCCCTCCACTTT,CASTMWGEANSPLHF
TRBJ2-2,TRBD2,.,TRBV7-2,TGTGCCAGCAACCCTAGCGGGAGTTACACCGGGGAGCTGTTTTTT,CASNPSGSYTGELFF
TRBJ2-1,TRBD2,.,TRBV19,TGTGCCAGTAGGCAACTAGCGGGAGGCCGAGAGCAGTTCTTC,CASRQLAGGREQFF
TRBJ2-1,TRBD2,.,TRBV14,TGTGCCAGCAGCCTAGGACTAGCGGGAGGTTACAATGAGCAGTTCTTC,CASSLGLAGGYNEQFF
TRBJ1-5,.,.,TRBV7-2,TGTGCCAGCAGCTTAGTTAATGTTAGCAATCAGCCCCAGCATTTT,CASSLVNVSNQPQHF
TRBJ1-2,TRBD1,.,TRBV5-1,TGCGCCAGCAGCCTCGGGACAGAGACTAACTATGGCTACACCTTC,CASSLGTETNYGYTF
TRBJ2-3,TRBD2,.,TRBV11-2,TGTGCCAGCAGCTTACCTAGCGGGGGGCCCAGGGCGCAGTATTTT,CASSLPSGGPRAQYF
TRBJ1-5,.,.,TRBV5-1,TGCGCCAGCAGCTTGGATGGAGCTGGGGGGGCCCGGGCGGCCCAGCATTTT,CASSLDGAGGARAAQHF
TRBJ2-1,TRBD2,.,TRBV14,TGTGCCAGCAGCCAAGATGCGGGACTAGTCGTGGAGCAGTTCTTC,CASSQDAGLVVEQFF
TRBJ1-1,.,.,TRBV11-3,TGTGCCAGCAGCTCAACAGTGGGGAGCGGAGCTTTCTTT,CASSSTVGSGAFF
TRBJ2-5,.,.,TRBV6-5,TGTGCCAGCAGTTACGGGTCGAGAAGGGGAGAGACCCAGTACTTC,CASSYGSRRGETQYF
TRBJ2-7,.,.,TRBV29-1,TGCAGCGTTGAAGCCCCGGTCACCGACGAGCAGTACTTC,CSVEAPVTDEQYF
TRBJ1-2,TRBD1,.,TRBV24-1,TGTGCCACCAGTAGCAGGGGGGCTAACTATGGCTACACCTTC,CATSSRGANYGYTF
TRBJ2-2,.,.,TRBV9,TGTGCCAGCAGCGTAGACCCAACTACCGGGGAGCTGTTTTTT,CASSVDPTTGELFF
TRBJ2-7,TRBD2,.,TRBV30,TGTGCCTGGAGGGGCCCAGCGGGGTACGAGCAGTACTTC,CAWRGPAGYEQYF
TRBJ2-5,TRBD2,.,TRBV5-1,TGCGCCAGCAGCTTTTCAGCGGGAGGAGGTACGGAGACCCAGTACTTC,CASSFSAGGGTETQYF
TRBJ2-1,TRBD2,.,TRBV4-3,TGCGCCAGCAGCCAAGCTAGACTAGCGGGGAGCTGGTCTGAGCAGTTCTTC,CASSQARLAGSWSEQFF
TRBJ2-4,TRBD2,.,TRBV7-2,TGTGCCAGGGGGGGACTAGCGGGAACCAAAGCCAAAAACATTCAGTACTTC,CARGGLAGTKAKNIQYF
TRBJ1-2,TRBD1,.,TRBV6-5,TGTGCGACAGGGGACTATGGCTACACCTTC,CATGDYGYTF
TRBJ2-5,TRBD1,.,TRBV27,TGTGCCAGCAGTTTAGGACAGGGAGGAGAGACCCAGTACTTC,CASSLGQGGETQYF
TRBJ2-1,.,.,TRBV30,TGTGCCTGCCCTGGGGGGACCCCCGAAAAGTACAATGAGCAGTTCTTC,CACPGGTPEKYNEQFF
TRBJ2-1,.,.,TRBV18,TGTGCCAGCTCACCTGTCGGGAGTTCCTACAATGAGCAGTTCTTC,CASSPVGSSYNEQFF
TRBJ2-5,TRBD1,once,TRBV19,TGTGCCAGTAGTACGGGACAGGGAGTATTTCAGTACTTC,CASSTGQGVFQYF
TRBJ2-7,TRBD2,.,TRBV24-1,TGTGCCACCAGGGAGCGGGAGGCCCCCTACGAGCAGTACTTC,CATREREAPYEQYF
TRBJ2-1,.,.,TRBV7-2,TGTGCCAGCAGTCCTAGCAGATTTAAGAACAATGAGCAGTTCTTC,CASSPSRFKNNEQFF
TRBJ2-7,TRBD1,.,TRBV6-1,TGTGCCAGCAGTGAAAAATTGACAGGGATCTTCCACGAGCAGTACTTC,CASSEKLTGIFHEQYF